Listed below are T cell receptor beta chains from one sample, sequenced in a study. TCRdb processed the 5' RACE reads anew with MiXCR; each CDR3 protein has one entry. Of over 50,000 distinct CDR3 sequences in the sample, around 25% were seen once. The sample comprised tumor-infiltrating naive CD4+ T cells sorted from the breast tumor. The receptors stem from a female donor with breast cancer. CDR3s include the opening cysteine and the closing phenylalanine or tryptophan. A D gene is named only where the DNA matches it firmly. Expanded clones are given a class, and other clones once, few, many or no size at all.

j_call cdr3_length v_call d_call clone_size cdr3_nt cdr3_aa
TRBJ2-2 15 TRBV5-1 - many TGCGCCAGCAGCTGGACAGCCAAATACACCGGGGAGCTGTTTTTT CASSWTAKYTGELFF
TRBJ2-1 11 TRBV12-3/TRBV12-4 - - TGTGCCAGCACCCTTTACAATGAGCAGTTCTTC CASTLYNEQFF
TRBJ2-7 13 TRBV6-6 - - TGTGCCAGCAGTTACTCTAGGGGGGTCGGGCAGTACTTC CASSYSRGVGQYF
TRBJ2-7 13 TRBV20-1 - few TGCAGTGCGAACCCCGGGCTACCCTACGAGCAGTACTTC CSANPGLPYEQYF
TRBJ1-5 13 TRBV10-3 - few TGTGCCATCAGTACAGGGCTCAATCAGCCCCAGCATTTT CAISTGLNQPQHF
TRBJ1-1 16 TRBV6-5 - - TGTGCCAGCAGTTACTCGAGGGGGGCCCTGAACACTGAAGCTTTCTTT CASSYSRGALNTEAFF
TRBJ1-2 14 TRBV7-2 - few TGTGCCAGCAGTCCTTACATCCAGCGGGATGGCCACACCTTC CASSPYIQRDGHTF
TRBJ2-7 13 TRBV7-6 - few TGTGCCAGCAGCCTATCGGGGGACTACGAGCAGTACTTC CASSLSGDYEQYF
TRBJ2-5 13 TRBV28 TRBD1 few TGTGCCAGCAGCTATGACAGGGACGGGACCCAGTACTTC CASSYDRDGTQYF
TRBJ2-2 16 TRBV5-1 TRBD2 few TGCGCCAGCAGCCCCCAGACTAGCTTCCTTCCCGGGGAGCTGTTTTTT CASSPQTSFLPGELFF
TRBJ2-1 13 TRBV7-3 TRBD2 - TGTGCCAGCGGCCAGAATAGGGAGGGTGAGCAGTTCTTC CASGQNREGEQFF
TRBJ1-2 12 TRBV7-9 - - TGTGCCAGCAGGGATGATAACTATGGCTACACCTTC CASRDDNYGYTF
TRBJ2-7 14 TRBV12-3/TRBV12-4 TRBD2 once TGTGCCAGCAGTTTTGGACTAGGGATGAAGGAGCAGTACTTC CASSFGLGMKEQYF
TRBJ2-5 14 TRBV9 TRBD2 - TGTGCCAGCAGCATGGGACTAGCGGGGGAGACCCAGTACTTC CASSMGLAGETQYF
TRBJ2-7 15 TRBV4-1 - - TGCGCCAGCAGCCAACAACTTCTTATCTCCTACGAGCAGTACTTC CASSQQLLISYEQYF
TRBJ2-3 15 TRBV20-1 TRBD2 - TGCAGTGCTATCCCGACTAGCGCGTTCCCAGATACGCAGTATTTT CSAIPTSAFPDTQYF
TRBJ2-1 14 TRBV5-1 - - TGTGCCAGCAGCCCCTCCCCGGGACCTTCACGGCAGTTCTTC CASSPSPGPSRQFF
TRBJ2-2 15 TRBV6-2/TRBV6-3 - few TGTGCCAGCGGCCGCCGCGGCCCGGGCACCGGGGAGCTGTTTTTT CASGRRGPGTGELFF
TRBJ1-1 13 TRBV20-1 - many TGCAGTGCTCAGGGAGACACGAACACTGAAGCTTTCTTT CSAQGDTNTEAFF
TRBJ2-1 14 TRBV7-2 - - TGTGCCAGCAGCTTACGAGGACTCCACAATGAGCAGTTCTTC CASSLRGLHNEQFF
TRBJ1-2 16 TRBV7-2 - - TGTGCCAGCAGCTTTTTATATCGGGGACAAGAATTTGGCTACACCTTC CASSFLYRGQEFGYTF
TRBJ2-3 15 TRBV20-1 - - TGCAGTGCCGACCACTGGGCCAGCAGGACAGATACGCAGTATTTT CSADHWASRTDTQYF
TRBJ1-2 11 TRBV20-1 - few TGCAGTGCTATGAACAACTATGGCTACACCTTC CSAMNNYGYTF
TRBJ2-1 13 TRBV4-3 - - TGCGCCAGCAGCCAAGAGATGTTTAATGAGCAGTTCTTC CASSQEMFNEQFF
TRBJ1-1 11 TRBV28 - - TGTGCCAGCAGTCTTAGGAGGGAAGCTTTCTTT CASSLRREAFF
TRBJ2-3 14 TRBV20-1 - - TGCAGTGCTGGAGCCAGGGTGGGGACAGATACGCAGTATTTT CSAGARVGTDTQYF
TRBJ2-7 13 TRBV7-2 - few TGTGCCAGCAGCTACCGACAGGGAGGCGAGCAGTACTTC CASSYRQGGEQYF
TRBJ1-1 13 TRBV2 - - TGTGCCAGCACCCTGACAGGTCGGACTGAAGCTTTCTTT CASTLTGRTEAFF
TRBJ2-1 12 TRBV4-1 - few TGCGCCAGCAGCCAAGTTAACAATGAGCAGTTCTTC CASSQVNNEQFF
TRBJ2-3 13 TRBV7-2 TRBD2 many TGTGCCAGCAGGAGCGGGAGCGTAGATACGCAGTATTTT CASRSGSVDTQYF
TRBJ2-1 15 TRBV2 TRBD2 few TGTGCCAGCAGTCCTCTAGCGGGAGGGAACAATGAGCAGTTCTTC CASSPLAGGNNEQFF
TRBJ1-2 16 TRBV9 TRBD1 - TGTGCCAGCAGCCCCAGCGTGGCAGGGGGGAACTATGGCTACACCTTC CASSPSVAGGNYGYTF
TRBJ1-2 15 TRBV3-1 TRBD1 few TGTGCCAGCAGCCTCCGAGGGGGCCCGGGGGATGGCTACACCTTC CASSLRGGPGDGYTF
TRBJ1-3 15 TRBV7-8 - - TGTGCCAGCAGCCTCTACTCAGGGCTGGGAAACACCATATATTTT CASSLYSGLGNTIYF
TRBJ1-5 13 TRBV6-1 TRBD1 few TGTGCCAGCAGCGAACAGGGGCATCAGCCCCAGCATTTT CASSEQGHQPQHF
TRBJ2-1 13 TRBV7-9 TRBD1 - TGTGCCAGCAGCCGTCCAGGGGGCAATGAGCAGTTCTTC CASSRPGGNEQFF
TRBJ1-1 13 TRBV20-1 TRBD1 few TGCAGTGCTTGGGGACAGCTGAACACTGAAGCTTTCTTT CSAWGQLNTEAFF
TRBJ2-5 14 TRBV10-2 - few TGCGCCAGCAGTGAGCGGGGGTGGCAAGAGACCCAGTACTTC CASSERGWQETQYF
TRBJ2-5 17 TRBV5-4 - - TGTGCCAGCAGCCCGAGGCCCCTTGGACGGTACCAAGAGACCCAGTACTTC CASSPRPLGRYQETQYF
TRBJ2-2 16 TRBV5-1 TRBD1 - TGCGCCAGCAGCCCTTCCGGGACAGGGATCGCCGGGGAGCTGTTTTTT CASSPSGTGIAGELFF
TRBJ1-6 12 TRBV28 - - TGTGCCAGCAGGCCTCAAACAGGACCCCTCCACTTT CASRPQTGPLHF
TRBJ1-1 12 TRBV18 - - TGTGCCAGCTCACCAGTTACCACTGAAGCTTTCTTT CASSPVTTEAFF
TRBJ1-1 13 TRBV2 - - TGTGCCAGCCCCCGGGGGGATGGCACTGAAGCTTTCTTT CASPRGDGTEAFF
TRBJ2-7 13 TRBV12-3/TRBV12-4 TRBD2 - TGTGCCAGCAGAATCGGACTAGTACGCGAGCAGTACTTC CASRIGLVREQYF
TRBJ2-7 15 TRBV20-1 TRBD2 - TGCAGTGCTAGAGACCCTGCCGGGACTAGCGGGACGCAGTACTTC CSARDPAGTSGTQYF
TRBJ1-2 16 TRBV6-5 - few TGTGCCAGCAGTTACAGGGCCAGGGGCGGGTCGTATGGCTACACCTTC CASSYRARGGSYGYTF
TRBJ1-1 12 TRBV2 - few TGTGCCAGCAGATTCGGGGGAACAGAAGCTTTCTTT CASRFGGTEAFF
TRBJ2-7 16 TRBV5-4 - - TGTGCCAGCAGCTTGGGGCCCAAGACTCCGGGGGACGAGCAGTACTTC CASSLGPKTPGDEQYF
TRBJ1-5 14 TRBV12-3/TRBV12-4 - few TGTGCCAGCAGTTTATCGAGGTGGAATCAGCCCCAGCATTTT CASSLSRWNQPQHF
TRBJ1-1 15 TRBV10-3 - few TGTGCCATCAGTGAGCCTGGCACAGGAAACACTGAAGCTTTCTTT CAISEPGTGNTEAFF
TRBJ1-1 15 TRBV20-1 - - TGCAGTGCTAGAGTGGGGAACTCCATGAACACTGAAGCTTTCTTT CSARVGNSMNTEAFF
TRBJ2-7 14 TRBV7-7 TRBD1 - TGTGCTAGCAGCTTGCGGACAGGGGCCTACGAGCAGTACTTC CASSLRTGAYEQYF
TRBJ2-1 16 TRBV29-1 TRBD1 - TGCAGCGTTGTGGGACAGATGTCTTTCTCCTACAATGAGCAGTTCTTC CSVVGQMSFSYNEQFF